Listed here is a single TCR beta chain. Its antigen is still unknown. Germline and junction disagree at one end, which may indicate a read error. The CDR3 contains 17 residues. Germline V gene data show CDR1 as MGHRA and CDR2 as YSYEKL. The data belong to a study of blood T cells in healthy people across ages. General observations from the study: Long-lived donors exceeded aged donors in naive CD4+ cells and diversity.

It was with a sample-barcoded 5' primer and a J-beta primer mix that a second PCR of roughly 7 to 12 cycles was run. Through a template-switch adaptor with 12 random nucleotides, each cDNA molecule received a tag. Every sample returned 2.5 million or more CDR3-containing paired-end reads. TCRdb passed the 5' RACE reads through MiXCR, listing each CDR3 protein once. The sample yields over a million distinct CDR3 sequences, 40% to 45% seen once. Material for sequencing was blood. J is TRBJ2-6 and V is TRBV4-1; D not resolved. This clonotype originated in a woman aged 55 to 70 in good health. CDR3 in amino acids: CANSQVEGHSRANVLTF. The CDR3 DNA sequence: TGCGCCAACAGCCAAGTTGAAGGCCACTCTCGGGCCAACGTCCTGACTTTC.